The rows below give T cell receptor beta chains drawn from one sample of a study of cytomegalovirus exposure and HLA in healthy donors. The assay was immunoSEQ multiplex PCR, and TCRdb's table has in-frame clones only and misses some. Of roughly 200,000 clones in the sample, 86% were seen once. Sequencing was carried out using PBMCs. Source of these receptors: a man under 40 in good health and CMV-seropositive. The CDR3 runs from the conserved cysteine through the conserved F or W. A D gene is named only where the DNA matches it firmly. Only part of the rows carry a size: once, few, many, or a class if the clone is expanded.

V gene: TRBV6-1; clone size: .; J gene: TRBJ1-3; D gene: TRBD1; CDR3 protein: CASSDPRQGLRNTIYF; CDR3 DNA: TGTGCCAGCAGTGATCCCAGACAGGGCTTAAGAAACACCATATATTTT
V gene: TRBV6-1; clone size: .; J gene: TRBJ2-3; D gene: .; CDR3 protein: CASSEGQLRTDTQYF; CDR3 DNA: TGTGCCAGCAGTGAAGGGCAGTTACGCACAGATACGCAGTATTTT
V gene: TRBV6-6; clone size: once; J gene: TRBJ1-5; D gene: .; CDR3 protein: CASSAPDRGNQPQHF; CDR3 DNA: TGTGCCAGCAGTGCCCCTGACCGAGGGAATCAGCCCCAGCATTTT
V gene: TRBV5-1; clone size: .; J gene: TRBJ2-5; D gene: .; CDR3 protein: CATRGEGETQYF; CDR3 DNA: TGCGCCACCAGGGGGGAAGGAGAGACCCAGTACTTC
V gene: TRBV19; clone size: once; J gene: TRBJ1-1; D gene: .; CDR3 protein: CASSKSPGTEAFF; CDR3 DNA: TGTGCCAGTAGTAAATCACCAGGGACTGAAGCTTTCTTT
V gene: TRBV6-5; clone size: .; J gene: TRBJ1-5; D gene: .; CDR3 protein: CASRRGSSNQPQHF; CDR3 DNA: TGTGCCAGCAGAAGGGGCTCTAGCAATCAGCCCCAGCATTTT
V gene: TRBV6-5; clone size: .; J gene: TRBJ2-7; D gene: .; CDR3 protein: CASSFSRQSHEQYF; CDR3 DNA: TGTGCCAGCAGTTTTAGTAGACAGTCCCACGAGCAGTACTTC
V gene: TRBV5-1; clone size: .; J gene: TRBJ2-5; D gene: .; CDR3 protein: CASSLSGGVQETQYF; CDR3 DNA: TGCGCCAGCAGCTTAAGTGGCGGAGTCCAAGAGACCCAGTACTTC
V gene: TRBV28; clone size: .; J gene: TRBJ1-3; D gene: .; CDR3 protein: CASKVSSGNTIYF; CDR3 DNA: TGTGCCAGCAAAGTGAGCTCTGGAAACACCATATATTTT
V gene: TRBV7-3; clone size: .; J gene: TRBJ1-2; D gene: .; CDR3 protein: CASSLSGGTSYGYTF; CDR3 DNA: TGTGCCAGCAGCTTATCCGGAGGGACATCCTATGGCTACACCTTC
V gene: TRBV27; clone size: few; J gene: TRBJ1-6; D gene: .; CDR3 protein: CASSLPNSPLHF; CDR3 DNA: TGTGCCAGCAGTTTACCGAATTCACCCCTCCACTTT
V gene: TRBV6-1; clone size: .; J gene: TRBJ2-7; D gene: .; CDR3 protein: CASGAGTAYEQYF; CDR3 DNA: TGTGCCAGCGGAGCCGGGACGGCTTACGAGCAGTACTTC
V gene: TRBV11-2; clone size: .; J gene: TRBJ1-1; D gene: .; CDR3 protein: CASSMGEGTEAFF; CDR3 DNA: TGTGCCAGCAGCATGGGGGAGGGAACTGAAGCTTTCTTT
V gene: TRBV25-1; clone size: .; J gene: TRBJ2-7; D gene: .; CDR3 protein: CASSPSGWGSYEQYF; CDR3 DNA: TGTGCCAGCAGCCCCAGCGGATGGGGCTCCTACGAGCAGTACTTC
V gene: TRBV6-5; clone size: .; J gene: TRBJ2-7; D gene: .; CDR3 protein: CASSPGTYSYEQYF; CDR3 DNA: TGTGCCAGCAGTCCCGGGACTTACTCCTACGAGCAGTACTTC
V gene: TRBV7-2; clone size: .; J gene: TRBJ1-5; D gene: .; CDR3 protein: CASSPGGLEPQHF; CDR3 DNA: TGTGCCAGCAGCCCCGGAGGGTTGGAGCCCCAGCATTTT
V gene: TRBV28; clone size: .; J gene: TRBJ1-1; D gene: .; CDR3 protein: CASSLSAVNTEAFF; CDR3 DNA: TGTGCCAGCAGTTTATCGGCGGTGAACACTGAAGCTTTCTTT
V gene: TRBV7-2; clone size: .; J gene: TRBJ2-5; D gene: .; CDR3 protein: CASSPGRQRETQYF; CDR3 DNA: TGTGCCAGCAGTCCCGGAAGGCAACGGGAGACCCAGTACTTC
V gene: TRBV2; clone size: .; J gene: TRBJ2-7; D gene: .; CDR3 protein: CASLLRDTYEQYF; CDR3 DNA: TGTGCCAGCCTCCTCCGGGACACCTACGAGCAGTACTTC
V gene: TRBV7-3; clone size: once; J gene: TRBJ2-2; D gene: .; CDR3 protein: CASSLSRGNTGELFF; CDR3 DNA: TGTGCCAGCAGCTTATCCAGAGGAAACACCGGGGAGCTGTTTTTT